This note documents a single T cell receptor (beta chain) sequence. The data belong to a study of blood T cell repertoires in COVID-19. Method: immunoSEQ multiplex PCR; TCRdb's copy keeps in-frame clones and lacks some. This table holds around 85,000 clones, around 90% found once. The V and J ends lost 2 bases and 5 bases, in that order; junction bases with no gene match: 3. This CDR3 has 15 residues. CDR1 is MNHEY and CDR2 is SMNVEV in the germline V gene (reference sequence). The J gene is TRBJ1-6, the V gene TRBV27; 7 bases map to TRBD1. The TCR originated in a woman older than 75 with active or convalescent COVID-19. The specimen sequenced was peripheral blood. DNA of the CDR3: TGTGCCAGCAGTTTACGTCAGGGGGATAATTCACCCCTCCACTTT. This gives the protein CASSLRQGDNSPLHF.